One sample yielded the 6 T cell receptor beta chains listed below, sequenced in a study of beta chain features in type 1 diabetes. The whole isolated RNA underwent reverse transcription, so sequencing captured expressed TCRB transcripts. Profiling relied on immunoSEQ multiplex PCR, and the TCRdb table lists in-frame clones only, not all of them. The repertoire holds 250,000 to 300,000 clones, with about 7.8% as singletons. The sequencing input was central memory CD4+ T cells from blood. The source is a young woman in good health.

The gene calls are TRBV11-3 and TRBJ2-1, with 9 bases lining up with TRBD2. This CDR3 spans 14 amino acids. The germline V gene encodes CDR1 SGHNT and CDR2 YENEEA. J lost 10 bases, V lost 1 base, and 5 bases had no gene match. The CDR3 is CASSLASTSGEQFF. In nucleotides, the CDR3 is TGTGCCAGCAGCTTAGCCTCGACTAGCGGCGAGCAGTTCTTC.

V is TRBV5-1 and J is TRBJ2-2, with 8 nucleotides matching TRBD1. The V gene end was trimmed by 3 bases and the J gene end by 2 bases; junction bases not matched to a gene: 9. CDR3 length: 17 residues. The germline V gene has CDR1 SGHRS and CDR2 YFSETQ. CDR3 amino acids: CASSSAIGQGNTGELFF. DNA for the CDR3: TGCGCCAGCAGCTCGGCCATCGGACAGGGTAACACCGGGGAGCTGTTTTTT.

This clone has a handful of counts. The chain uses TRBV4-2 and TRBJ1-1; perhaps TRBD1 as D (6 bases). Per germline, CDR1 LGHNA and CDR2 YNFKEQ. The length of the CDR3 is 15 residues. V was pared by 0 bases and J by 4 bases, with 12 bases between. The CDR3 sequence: CASSQEHGGRTEAFF. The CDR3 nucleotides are TGTGCCAGCAGCCAAGAGCACGGGGGGCGCACTGAAGCTTTCTTT.

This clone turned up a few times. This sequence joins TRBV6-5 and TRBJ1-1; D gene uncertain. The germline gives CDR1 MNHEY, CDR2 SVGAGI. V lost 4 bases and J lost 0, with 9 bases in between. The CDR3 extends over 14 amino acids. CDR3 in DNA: TGTGCCAGCAGTTCGAGGAGGATGAACACTGAAGCTTTCTTT. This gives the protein CASSSRRMNTEAFF.

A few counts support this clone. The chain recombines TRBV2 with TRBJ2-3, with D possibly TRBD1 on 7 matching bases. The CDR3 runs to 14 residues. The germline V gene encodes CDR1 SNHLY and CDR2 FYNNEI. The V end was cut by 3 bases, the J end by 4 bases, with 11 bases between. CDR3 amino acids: CASSEGGQSDTQYF. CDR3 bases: TGTGCCAGCAGTGAGGGGGGACAGTCAGATACGCAGTATTTT. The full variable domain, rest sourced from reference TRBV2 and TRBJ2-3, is EPEVTQTPSHQVTQMGQEVILRCVPISNHLYFYWYRQILGQKVEFLVSFYNNEISEKSEIFDDQFSVERPDGSNFTLKIRSTKLEDSAMYFCASSEGGQSDTQYFGPGTRLTVL.

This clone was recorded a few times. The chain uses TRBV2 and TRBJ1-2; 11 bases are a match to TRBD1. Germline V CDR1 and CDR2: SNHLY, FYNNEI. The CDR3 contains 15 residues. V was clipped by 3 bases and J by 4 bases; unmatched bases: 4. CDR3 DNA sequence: TGTGCCAGCAGTGAGGGACAGGGGGGATTCTATGGCTACACCTTC. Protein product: CASSEGQGGFYGYTF.